Detailed here is one TCR beta chain. Its matching antigen is unknown. These data are taken from a study of T cells in Graves' hyperthyroidism and ophthalmopathy. The junction had 3 bases not matched to a gene; V was cut back by 6 bases and J by 2 bases. The CDR3 loop spans 13 amino acids. Germline V CDR1 and CDR2: SQVTM, ANQGSEA. Findings and caveats of the study: Among thyroid clonotypes expanded above 0.001, most also appeared in blood.

The CDR3 regions of TCR beta were amplified from RNA transcripts. The study used the HTBI primer set for a first-round RT-PCR of the TCR CDR3. TCRdb re-called the multiplex PCR reads through MiXCR, storing one row per CDR3 protein. The sample shows about 840,000 distinct CDR3 sequences, over 35% of them seen only once. The material sequenced was blood. This sequence was found in a man between 18 and 29 years old with Graves' hyperthyroidism. This rearrangement joins TRBV29-1 to TRBJ2-7; 11 nucleotides agree with TRBD1. The CDR3, as DNA: TGCAGCGTCACGGACAGGGGGCCCTACGAGCAGTACTTC. Protein: CSVTDRGPYEQYF.